The 18 T cell receptor beta chains in this list originate from one sample, sequenced in a study of TIL therapy for anti-PD-1-resistant metastatic lung cancer. The immunoSEQ assay was v3. Produced via immunoSEQ multiplex PCR; TCRdb's table is partial and in-frame only. Among 54,000 or so clones listed, 80% to 90% were seen once. Stated time point: pre-treatment sample, taken before nivolumab and TIL therapy. Sequenced here: blood, sampled at baseline. The receptor source for this set is a person between 25 and 80 years old with non-small cell lung cancer.

The chain recombines TRBV9 with TRBJ1-1, with D possibly TRBD1 on 5 matching bases. The CDR3 contains 14 residues. CDR1 is SGDLS, CDR2 YYNGEE, per germline. The ends were cut back, 3 bases at V and 8 bases at J, with 17 bases in the middle. This CDR3 reads CASSDTYWGTEAFF. The DNA for the CDR3 is TGTGCCAGCAGCGACACCTATTGGGGGACGGAAGCTTTCTTT.

This clone was counted once. This sequence joins TRBV29-1 and TRBJ2-1; no reliable D call. In germline, CDR1 is SQVTM, CDR2 ANQGSEA. CDR3 length: 17 residues. The V and J ends lost 0 bases and 4 bases respectively, with 19 bases between them. The chain's CDR3 is CSVEDFSPQTYYNEQFF. The CDR3 coding sequence is TGCAGCGTTGAAGATTTTTCCCCGCAGACTTATTACAATGAGCAGTTCTTC.

This clone occurred once. The chain links TRBV11-2 to TRBJ2-5; D gene unclear. The ends were cut back, 0 bases at V and 5 bases at J, with 1 base in the middle. This CDR3 comprises 11 residues. Germline-derived CDR1 and CDR2 are SGHAT and FQNNGV. For the CDR3, the DNA is TGTGCCAGCAGCTTAGAGGAGACCCAGTACTTC. Protein product: CASSLEETQYF.

The chain joins TRBV27 to TRBJ1-4, with D tentatively TRBD1 (5 bases). Germline CDR1 MNHEY, CDR2 SMNVEV (reference sequence). Trimming removed 4 bases from V and 7 bases from J, with 13 bases in between. The CDR3 consists of 14 residues. Here the CDR3 reads CASSWGGRSEKLFF. The CDR3 nucleotides read TGTGCCAGCAGTTGGGGCGGTAGGAGTGAAAAACTGTTTTTT.

The V and J genes are TRBV27 and TRBJ1-2; D perhaps matches TRBD1 (6 bases). Germline lookup yields CDR1 MNHEY and CDR2 SMNVEV (reference sequence). Trimming pared 5 bases from V and 5 bases from J, leaving 15 bases between. The CDR3 is 14 amino acids. The CDR3 is CASSPNQGRYGYTF. CDR3 nucleotide sequence: TGTGCCAGCAGTCCCAATCAGGGGAGGTATGGCTACACCTTC.

The chain recombines TRBV19 with TRBJ1-1, with D perhaps TRBD1 (6 bases). Between the trimmed V and J ends, which lost 3 bases and 5 bases, there was a span of 25 bases. CDR1 and CDR2 from the germline V gene are LNHDA and SQIVND (reference sequence). This CDR3 is 18 amino acids long. The CDR3 bases are TGTGCCAGTAGTATGGAACCCCGGGACACTCGAGGGAGTACTGAAGCTTTCTTT. Translating it yields CASSMEPRDTRGSTEAFF.

DNA of the CDR3: TGTGCCAGTAGTATTAACACGCAAACCTACGAGCAGTACTTC. Encoded protein: CASSINTQTYEQYF. The V and J genes are TRBV19 and TRBJ2-7; the D is unclear. Per germline, CDR1 LNHDA and CDR2 SQIVND (reference sequence). V dropped 3 bases and J dropped 2 bases, with 11 bases sitting between them. The CDR3 has 14 residues.

CDR3 amino acids: CASSEEGRGPSGTEAFF. The CDR3 coding sequence is TGCGCCAGCAGCGAAGAGGGCAGGGGGCCTTCAGGCACTGAAGCTTTCTTT. This sequence joins TRBV5-1 and TRBJ1-1; 8 nucleotides align to TRBD1. The CDR3 has 17 residues. The V gene's germline CDR1 is SGHRS and CDR2 YFSETQ. V shed 4 bases, J shed 4 bases, and the junction held 15 bases outside the gene matches.

V and J are TRBV5-1 and TRBJ2-3; weak D call: TRBD2 (6 bases). Germline V gene lookup returns CDR1 SGHRS and CDR2 YFSETQ. CDR3 length: 15 residues. Trimming shortened V by 0 bases and J by 3 bases, and 11 bases separated the two germline ends. The CDR3 coding sequence is TGCGCCAGCAGCTTGGGCGGGACCGCGACAGATACGCAGTATTTT. Residues: CASSLGGTATDTQYF.

This clone was picked up a small number of times. This chain joins TRBV4-1 and TRBJ1-3, with D perhaps TRBD1 (5 bases). The V gene lost 0 bases and the J gene lost 1 base, with 13 bases spanning the gap. Germline V CDR1 and CDR2: MGHRA, YSYEKL. The CDR3 consists of 17 residues. The CDR3 nucleotides are TGCGCCAGCAGCCAAGACCCGGGACGGCCTTCTGGAAACACCATATATTTT. Protein sequence: CASSQDPGRPSGNTIYF.

J is TRBJ2-6 and V is TRBV23-1; 14 nucleotides agree with TRBD2. TRBV23-1 is an ORF, with its function uncertain. Trimming removed 3 bases from V and 0 bases from J; junction bases left unmatched: 4. The CDR3 is made up of 19 amino acids. The CDR3, as DNA: TGCGCCAGCAGTCACCCGGGACTAGCGGGAGTCTCTGGGGCCAACGTCCTGACTTTC. Translation gives CASSHPGLAGVSGANVLTF.

The chain employs TRBV5-4 and TRBJ2-1; 8 bases agree with TRBD2. The V gene end was trimmed by 1 base and the J gene end by 2 bases; junction bases not matched to a gene: 5. CDR3 size: 16 residues. Germline V gene lookup returns CDR1 SGHNT and CDR2 YYREEE (reference sequence). CDR3 amino acids: CASSLRAGGPYNEQFF. The DNA of the CDR3 is TGTGCCAGCAGCTTGAGGGCGGGAGGCCCCTACAATGAGCAGTTCTTC.

The V call is TRBV3-1 (or the pseudogene TRBV3-2), the J call TRBJ2-7; 8 bases are a match to TRBD1. Germline CDR1 reads LGHDT; CDR2 reads YNNKEL (reference sequence). V lost 2 bases and J lost 5; bases outside the gene matches: 14. The CDR3 has 17 amino acids. CDR3 in amino acids: CASSQTPTAGGANEQYF. The CDR3 DNA reads as TGTGCCAGCAGCCAAACGCCAACGGCAGGGGGCGCGAACGAGCAGTACTTC.

This rearrangement joins TRBV7-3 to TRBJ1-2, with 9 positions matching TRBD1. Germline lookup yields CDR1 SGHTA and CDR2 FQGTGA. CDR3 size: 15 residues. V shed 5 bases, J shed 5 bases, and the junction held 9 bases outside the gene matches. The CDR3 region is CASSPSPGTGYGYTF. CDR3 nucleotides: TGTGCCAGCAGCCCCTCCCCCGGGACAGGGTATGGCTACACCTTC. The full variable domain, its missing parts supplied by reference TRBV7-3 and TRBJ1-2, is GAGVSQTPSNKVTEKGKYVELRCDPISGHTALYWYRQSLGQGPEFLIYFQGTGAADDSGLPNDRFFAVRPEGSVSTLKIQRTERGDSAVYLCASSPSPGTGYGYTFGSGTRLTVV.

This clone was seen once. The chain has TRBV6-5 and TRBJ2-2; D tentatively fits TRBD1 or TRBD2 (6 bases each). Looked up from germline, CDR1 is MNHEY and CDR2 is SVGAGI. V lost 6 bases, J lost 5 bases, and 16 bases lay in between. CDR3 length equals 15 residues. The CDR3 sequence: CASRKEPGATGELFF. As DNA, the CDR3 is TGTGCCAGCAGAAAAGAACCGGGGGCAACCGGGGAGCTGTTTTTT.

The chain carries TRBV30 and TRBJ1-5; 7 bases map to TRBD1. The CDR3 is made up of 14 amino acids. V lost 2 bases to trimming and J lost 7 bases; unmatched junction nucleotides: 8. Germline V gene sequence: CDR1 GTSNPN, CDR2 SVGIG (reference sequence). CDR3 residues: CAWSTGVAIQPQHF. CDR3 sequence (DNA): TGTGCCTGGAGTACAGGGGTGGCTATCCAGCCCCAGCATTTT.

The rearrangement joins TRBV5-1 to TRBJ2-1; 13 bases are shared with TRBD2. The ends lost 3 bases at V and 6 bases at J; junction bases unmatched: 15. This CDR3 is built from 19 residues. CDR1 is SGHRS, CDR2 YFSETQ, per germline. CDR3 DNA: TGCGCCAGCAGCTCGGGGAGACTCGGACTAGCGGGGGTACTCAATGAGCAGTTCTTC. Residues: CASSSGRLGLAGVLNEQFF. The variable domain in full, completed from reference TRBV5-1 and TRBJ2-1, reads KAGVTQTPRYLIKTRGQQVTLSCSPISGHRSVSWYQQTPGQGLQFLFEYFSETQRNKGNFPGRFSGRQFSNSRSEMNVSTLELGDSALYLCASSSGRLGLAGVLNEQFFGPGTRLTVL.

The chain employs TRBV27 and TRBJ2-7; 8 bases line up with TRBD2. The V gene's germline CDR1 is MNHEY and CDR2 SMNVEV (reference sequence). After removal of 6 bases from V and 5 bases from J, the junction contained 9 bases not matched to a gene. The CDR3 contains 14 residues. In nucleotides, the CDR3 is TGTGCCAGCAGCGACGGGGGGGGACGCAACGAGCAGTACTTC. Protein sequence: CASSDGGGRNEQYF.